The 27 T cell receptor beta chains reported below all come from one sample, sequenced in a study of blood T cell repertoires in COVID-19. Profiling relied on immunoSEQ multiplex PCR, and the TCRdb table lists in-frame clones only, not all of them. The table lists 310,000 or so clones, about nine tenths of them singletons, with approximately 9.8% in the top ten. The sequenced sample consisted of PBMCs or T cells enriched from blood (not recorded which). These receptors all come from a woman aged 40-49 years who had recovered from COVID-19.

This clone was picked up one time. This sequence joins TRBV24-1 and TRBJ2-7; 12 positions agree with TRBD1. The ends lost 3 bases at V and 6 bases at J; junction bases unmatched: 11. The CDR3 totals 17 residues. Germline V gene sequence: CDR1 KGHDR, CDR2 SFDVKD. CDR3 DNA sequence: TGTGCCACCAGTGATCCCCGAACCGGGACAGGGGGCTCCGAGCAGTACTTC. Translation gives CATSDPRTGTGGSEQYF.

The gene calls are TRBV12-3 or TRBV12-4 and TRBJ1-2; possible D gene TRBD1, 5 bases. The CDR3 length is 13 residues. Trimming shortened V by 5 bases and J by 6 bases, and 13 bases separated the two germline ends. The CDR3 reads CASSIREGNGYTF. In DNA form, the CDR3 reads TGTGCCAGCAGTATCAGGGAAGGGAATGGCTACACCTTC.

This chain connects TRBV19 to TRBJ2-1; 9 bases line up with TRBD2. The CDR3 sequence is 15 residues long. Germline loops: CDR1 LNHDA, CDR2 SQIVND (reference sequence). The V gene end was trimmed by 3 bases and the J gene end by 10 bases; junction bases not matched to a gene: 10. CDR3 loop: CASSMPPQAGGEQFF. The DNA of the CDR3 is TGTGCCAGTAGTATGCCCCCGCAAGCGGGAGGAGAGCAGTTCTTC.

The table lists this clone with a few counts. The CDR3 bases are TGTGCCAGCAGTGAAAGGACAGGCCGAAACACCATATATTTT. Encoded protein: CASSERTGRNTIYF. The chain combines TRBV2 with TRBJ1-3, with TRBD1 matching over 7 bases. The germline gives CDR1 SNHLY, CDR2 FYNNEI. V was clipped by 2 bases and J by 5 bases; unmatched bases: 3. The CDR3 is 14 residues long.

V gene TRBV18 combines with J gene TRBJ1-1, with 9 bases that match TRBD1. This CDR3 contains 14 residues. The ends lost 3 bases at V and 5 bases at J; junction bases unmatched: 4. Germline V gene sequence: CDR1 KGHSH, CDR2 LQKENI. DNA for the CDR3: TGTGCCAGCTCACCGGACAGGGGTCAGACTGAAGCTTTCTTT. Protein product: CASSPDRGQTEAFF.

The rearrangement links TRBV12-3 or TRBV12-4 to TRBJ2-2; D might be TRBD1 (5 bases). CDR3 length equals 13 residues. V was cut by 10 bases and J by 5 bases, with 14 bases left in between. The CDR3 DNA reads TGTGCCACCCAACCTCAGGGTACCGGGGAGCTGTTTTTT. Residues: CATQPQGTGELFF.

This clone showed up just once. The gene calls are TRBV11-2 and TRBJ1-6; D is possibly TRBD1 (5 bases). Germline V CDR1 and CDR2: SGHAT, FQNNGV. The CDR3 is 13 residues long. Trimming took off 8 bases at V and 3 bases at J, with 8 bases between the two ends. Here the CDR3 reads CASQGGYNSPLHF. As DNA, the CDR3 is TGTGCCAGCCAGGGCGGCTATAATTCACCCCTCCACTTT.

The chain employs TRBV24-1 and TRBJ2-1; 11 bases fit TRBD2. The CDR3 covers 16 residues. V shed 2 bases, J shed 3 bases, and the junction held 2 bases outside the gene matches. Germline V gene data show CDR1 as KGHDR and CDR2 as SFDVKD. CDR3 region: CATSDSTSGIYNEQFF. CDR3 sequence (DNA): TGTGCCACCAGTGATTCGACTAGCGGGATCTACAATGAGCAGTTCTTC.

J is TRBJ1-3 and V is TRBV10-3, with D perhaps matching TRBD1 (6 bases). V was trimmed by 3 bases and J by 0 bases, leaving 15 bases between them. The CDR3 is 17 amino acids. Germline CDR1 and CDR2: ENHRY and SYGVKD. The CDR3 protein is CAISDRGGLNSGNTIYF. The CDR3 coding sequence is TGTGCCATCAGTGACCGCGGGGGCTTAAACTCTGGAAACACCATATATTTT.

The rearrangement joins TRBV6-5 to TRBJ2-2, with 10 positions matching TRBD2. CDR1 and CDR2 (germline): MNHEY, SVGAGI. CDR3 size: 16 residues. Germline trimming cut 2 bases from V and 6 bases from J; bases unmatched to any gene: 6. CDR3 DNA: TGTGCCAGCAGTTACCTCCCTAGCGGGGGCCCCGGGGAGCTGTTTTTT. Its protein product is CASSYLPSGGPGELFF.

CDR3 in DNA: TGTGCCAGCAGCTCTCTCCTCGAGGGAGGGAAAGAGACCCAGTACTTC. Translating it yields CASSSLLEGGKETQYF. The J gene is TRBJ2-5, the V gene TRBV11-2, with 7 nucleotides matching TRBD2. V trimming: 4 bases; J trimming: 3 bases; junction bases outside the gene matches: 11. Germline V gives CDR1 SGHAT, CDR2 FQNNGV. The CDR3 sequence is 16 residues long.

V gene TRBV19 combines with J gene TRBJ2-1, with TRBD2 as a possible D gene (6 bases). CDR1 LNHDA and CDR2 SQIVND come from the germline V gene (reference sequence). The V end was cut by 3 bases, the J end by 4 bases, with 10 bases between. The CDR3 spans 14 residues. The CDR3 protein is CASSIGTSYNEQFF. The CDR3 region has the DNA TGTGCCAGTAGTATCGGGACTTCTTACAATGAGCAGTTCTTC.

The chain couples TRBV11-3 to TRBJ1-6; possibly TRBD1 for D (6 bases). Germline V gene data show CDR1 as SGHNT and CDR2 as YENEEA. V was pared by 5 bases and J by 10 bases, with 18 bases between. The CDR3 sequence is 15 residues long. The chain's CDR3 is CASSPRGTAQSPLHF. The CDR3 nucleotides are TGTGCCAGCAGCCCTAGGGGGACGGCTCAATCACCCCTCCACTTT.

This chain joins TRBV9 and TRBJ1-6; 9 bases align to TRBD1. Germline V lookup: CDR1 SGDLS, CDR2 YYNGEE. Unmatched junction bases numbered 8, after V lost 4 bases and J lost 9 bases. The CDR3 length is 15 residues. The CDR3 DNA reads TGTGCCAGCAGCCCGACAGGGGGAGGGGGTTCACCCCTCCACTTT. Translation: CASSPTGGGGSPLHF.

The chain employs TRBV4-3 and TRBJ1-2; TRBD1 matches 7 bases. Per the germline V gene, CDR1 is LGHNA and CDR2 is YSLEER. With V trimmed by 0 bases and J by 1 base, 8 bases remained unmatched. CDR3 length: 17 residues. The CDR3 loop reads CASSQDQGVANNYGYTF. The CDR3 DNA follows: TGCGCCAGCAGCCAAGATCAGGGGGTGGCCAATAACTATGGCTACACCTTC.

This CDR3 is CAISESTGRGNGELFF. The CDR3 DNA sequence: TGTGCCATCAGTGAGTCGACAGGGCGCGGGAACGGGGAGCTGTTTTTT. V and J are TRBV10-3 and TRBJ2-2; D is perhaps TRBD1 (7 bases). Per the germline V gene, CDR1 is ENHRY and CDR2 is SYGVKD. Trimming stripped 0 bases from V and 7 bases from J, with 15 bases between. The CDR3 loop spans 16 amino acids.

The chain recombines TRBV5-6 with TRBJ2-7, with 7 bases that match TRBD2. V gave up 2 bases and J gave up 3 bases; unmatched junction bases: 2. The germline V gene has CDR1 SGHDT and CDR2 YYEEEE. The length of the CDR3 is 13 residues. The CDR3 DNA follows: TGTGCCAGCAGCTTCGGGACTAACTACGAGCAGTACTTC. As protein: CASSFGTNYEQYF.

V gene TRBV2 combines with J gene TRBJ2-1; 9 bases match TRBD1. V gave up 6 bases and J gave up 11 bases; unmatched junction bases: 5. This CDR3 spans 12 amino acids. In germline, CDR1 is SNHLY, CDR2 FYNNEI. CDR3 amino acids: CASRITGGKQFF. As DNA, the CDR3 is TGTGCCAGCAGGATAACAGGGGGCAAGCAGTTCTTC.

CDR3 nucleotides: TGTGCCAGCATCCTGGACAGGGTGAACACTGAAGCTTTCTTT. Its protein product is CASILDRVNTEAFF. The chain joins TRBV7-2 to TRBJ1-1, with 8 bases that match TRBD1. The V segment lost 7 bases and the J segment 0 bases; nucleotides outside the gene matches: 4. CDR1 SGHTA and CDR2 FQGNSA come from the germline V gene. This CDR3 region has 14 residues.

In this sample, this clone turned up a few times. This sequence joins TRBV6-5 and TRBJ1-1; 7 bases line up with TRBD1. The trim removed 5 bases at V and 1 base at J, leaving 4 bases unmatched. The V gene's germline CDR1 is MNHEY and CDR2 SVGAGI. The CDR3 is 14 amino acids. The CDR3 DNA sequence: TGTGCCAGCAGTCCGGGACAGAGGAACACTGAAGCTTTCTTT. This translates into CASSPGQRNTEAFF.

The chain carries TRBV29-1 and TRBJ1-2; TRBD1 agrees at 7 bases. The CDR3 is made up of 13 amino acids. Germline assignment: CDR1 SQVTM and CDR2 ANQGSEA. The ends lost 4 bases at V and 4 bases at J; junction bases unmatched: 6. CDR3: CSVGGQSLYGYTF. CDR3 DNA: TGCAGCGTTGGGGGACAGAGCCTCTATGGCTACACCTTC.

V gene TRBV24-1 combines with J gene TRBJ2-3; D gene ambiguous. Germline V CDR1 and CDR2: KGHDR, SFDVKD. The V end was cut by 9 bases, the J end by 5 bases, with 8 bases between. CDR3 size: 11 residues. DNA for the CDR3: TGTGCCACCGCTTTTAGAGATACGCAGTATTTT. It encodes CATAFRDTQYF.

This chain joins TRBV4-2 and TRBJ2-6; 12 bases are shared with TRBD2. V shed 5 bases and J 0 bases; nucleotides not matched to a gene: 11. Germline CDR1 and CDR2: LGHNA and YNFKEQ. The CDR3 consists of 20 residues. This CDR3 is CASSSRLAGADYSGANVLTF. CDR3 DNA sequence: TGTGCCAGCAGCTCCAGACTAGCGGGAGCCGACTACTCTGGGGCCAACGTCCTGACTTTC.

As DNA, the CDR3 is TGTGCCAGCACGTTTGCCGGGGAGCTGTTTTTT. It is translated as CASTFAGELFF. This chain joins TRBV6-5 and TRBJ2-2; D gene uncertain. This CDR3 comprises 11 residues. V dropped 7 bases and J dropped 6 bases, with 6 bases sitting between them. Germline V lookup: CDR1 MNHEY, CDR2 SVGAGI.

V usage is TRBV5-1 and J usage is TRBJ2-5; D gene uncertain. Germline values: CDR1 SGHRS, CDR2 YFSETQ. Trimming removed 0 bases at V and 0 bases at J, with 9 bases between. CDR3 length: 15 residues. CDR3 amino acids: CASSLVPGYQETQYF. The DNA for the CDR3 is TGCGCCAGCAGCTTGGTCCCGGGTTACCAAGAGACCCAGTACTTC.

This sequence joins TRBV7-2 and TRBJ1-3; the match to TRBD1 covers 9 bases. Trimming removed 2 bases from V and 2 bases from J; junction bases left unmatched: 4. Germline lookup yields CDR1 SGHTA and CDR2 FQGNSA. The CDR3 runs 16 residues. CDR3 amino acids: CASSLLGQGTGNTIYF. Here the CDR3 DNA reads TGTGCCAGCAGCTTATTGGGACAGGGTACTGGAAACACCATATATTTT.

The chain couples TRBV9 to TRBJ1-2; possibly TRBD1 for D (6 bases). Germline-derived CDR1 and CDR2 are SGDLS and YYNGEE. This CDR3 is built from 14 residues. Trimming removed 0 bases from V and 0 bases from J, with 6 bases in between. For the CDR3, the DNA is TGTGCCAGCAGCGTAGGGGACACTAACTATGGCTACACCTTC. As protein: CASSVGDTNYGYTF.